This TCR beta chain was identified in a study of Ad26.COV2.S vaccination and SARS-CoV-2 variants. Background on the study: The COV1001 Ad26.COV2.S trial arm included the donor. Once, or twice with 56 days between doses, Ad26.COV2.S was given intramuscularly.

Using immunoSEQ multiplex PCR, the repertoire was profiled, and TCRdb retains in-frame clones only, with some absent. Of about half a million clones in the sample, about 88% are singletons; the top ten hold 1.5% to 2%. This clone was observed once. What it recognizes is unknown. Different DNA sequences within this sample yield the same CDR3. Study-wide results and limits: Substantial response breadth was reportedly seen for spike-specific CD8+ and CD4+ T cells after vaccination. Placebo recipients had lower spike-specific TCR breadth than vaccine recipients.

Treatment reported: 19 received Ad26.COV2.S at low or high dose, single or two shots; 5 received placebo; per-sample allocation not given. The samples date from day 63 after the first vaccine or placebo injection. The sample consisted of peripheral blood, taken in a trial of Ad26.COV2.S vaccine versus placebo. The clonotype was recovered from a person aged 18-60 years who received the Ad26.COV2.S COVID-19 vaccine or a placebo.

Here the CDR3 reads CASSLASVQETQYF. DNA for the CDR3: TGCGCCAGCAGCTTAGCTAGCGTACAAGAGACCCAGTACTTC. The chain has TRBV5-1 and TRBJ2-5, with TRBD2 as a possible D gene (6 bases). V was cut by 2 bases and J by 2 bases, with 10 bases left in between. The CDR3 sequence is 14 residues long. Germline loops: CDR1 SGHRS, CDR2 YFSETQ.